The T cell receptor beta chain described here comes from a study of blood T cell repertoires in COVID-19. TCRdb's copy holds only in-frame clones and misses some; the assay was immunoSEQ multiplex PCR. The sample lists around 140,000 clones, 65% to 85% seen once, with 17% in the top ten. The germline V gene encodes CDR1 GTSNPN and CDR2 SVGIG (reference sequence). There are 14 residues in the CDR3. With V trimmed by 2 bases and J by 3 bases, 3 bases remained unmatched. Sequenced input: peripheral blood. The rearrangement uses TRBV30 and TRBJ1-5; TRBD1 agrees at 8 bases. The receptor was derived from an elderly woman with acute or convalescent COVID-19. This CDR3 reads CAWSSDRDNQPQHF. Here the CDR3 DNA reads TGTGCCTGGAGTTCGGACAGGGACAATCAGCCCCAGCATTTT.